This T cell receptor (beta chain) was identified in a study of blood T cell repertoires in COVID-19. Study in general: Sources were T cells, B-cell-depleted T cells, or PBMCs; the material itself was cDNA or gDNA.

As concerns this clone: In the same sample, other DNA sequences code for this CDR3.

The protocol was immunoSEQ multiplex PCR, while the TCRdb copy is restricted to in-frame clones and leaves out a portion. The table has some 200,000 clones, roughly four fifths seen once; the top ten hold roughly 14%. This CDR3 has 15 residues. V lost 0 bases and J 1 base, leaving 9 bases between the germline ends. The germline gives CDR1 MNHEY, CDR2 SVGAGI. The chain links TRBV6-5 to TRBJ1-1, with D possibly being TRBD1 (5 bases). The sample consisted of peripheral blood. The receptor's source is a man aged 25 to 45 with active or convalescent COVID-19. CDR3 nucleotides: TGTGCCAGCAGTTACTCAGGGGATCCGAACACTGAAGCTTTCTTT. Translation: CASSYSGDPNTEAFF.